This TCR beta chain was recorded in a study of control samples from healthy donors and cancer patients (TCRdb year 2020). As concerns this clone: Its antigen is currently not known. Base-call qualities are not available, and no considerably larger clone is one nucleotide away.

The receptor library was made with the immunoSEQ multiplex PCR assay. TCRdb stores this immuneACCESS table with in-frame sequences only. Part of the clones is absent; in the studies checked, under half of the shortfall reflects unresolved V genes, and no reason is known for the rest. The sample contains around 31,000 clones, roughly 94% of them found a single time. The top ten clones comprise around 6.3% of the sample. The sample comprised blood. The TCR originated in a man between 60 and 75 years old in good health.

CDR3 reads: CASSPLGGRAFF. The DNA sequence is TGTGCCAGCTCACCCCTCGGGGGTCGAGCTTTCTTT. The chain links TRBV18 with TRBJ1-1; TRBD1 is a possible D gene, resting on 5 matching bases. CDR3 length: 12 amino acids, cysteine to phenylalanine. Only the CDR3 DNA is retained, 36 bases long and in frame from the first base. From the germline V gene, CDR1 is KGHSH and CDR2 is LQKENI. Trimming at the junction amounts to 3 bases on V and 10 bases on J, and the germline ends lie 12 bases apart.